A single sample gave rise to the 31 T cell receptor beta chains below, sequenced in a study of cytomegalovirus exposure and HLA in healthy donors (TCRdb year 2017). The library was prepared using the immunoSEQ multiplex PCR assay. A mixture of 60 forward primers for TCR Vbeta segments and 13 reverse primers for TCR Jbeta segments was used in the multiplex PCR. What TCRdb holds here is the immuneACCESS table cut down to in-frame rearrangements. Part of the clones is not present; checked against another copy, under half of the missing clones reflect an unresolved V gene, and the others are unexplained. This sample lists about 200,000 clones; over 65% were detected once. Approximately 3% of the sample comes from the top ten. The sequenced sample was PBMCs. These receptors originate from a woman in her 30s in good health and CMV-seronegative.

V and J are TRBV5-6 and TRBJ2-7, with TRBD2 as a possible D gene (6 bases). Germline assignment: CDR1 SGHDT and CDR2 YYEEEE. V lost 3 bases and J lost 3, with 16 bases in between. The CDR3 covers 15 residues. The CDR3 DNA reads TGTGCCAGCAGCTACCGACCCCGGGAGTTCTACGAGCAGTACTTC. It codes for CASSYRPREFYEQYF.

The chain recombines TRBV30 with TRBJ1-2; no reliable D call. CDR1 and CDR2 from the germline V gene are GTSNPN and SVGIG (reference sequence). The length of the CDR3 is 13 residues. V dropped 2 bases and J dropped 6 bases, with 13 bases sitting between them. CDR3 bases: TGTGCCTGGAGTCTATTATCGGGAGATGGCTACACCTTC. Translation gives CAWSLLSGDGYTF.

The rearrangement joins TRBV19 to TRBJ1-1, with D unresolved. Trimming removed 5 bases from V and 1 base from J, with 8 bases in between. In germline, CDR1 is LNHDA, CDR2 SQIVND (reference sequence). The CDR3 covers 13 residues. The CDR3 DNA is TGTGCCAGTAGTTTGGCAGGGAACACTGAAGCTTTCTTT. Amino acid sequence: CASSLAGNTEAFF.

This clone was found a few times. The CDR3 DNA is TGTGCCAGCTCACCACGGACAGGGAGTAACGAGCAGTACTTC. Protein product: CASSPRTGSNEQYF. The chain recombines TRBV18 with TRBJ2-7; TRBD1 agrees at 8 bases. V trimming: 1 base; J trimming: 5 bases; junction bases outside the gene matches: 4. Per the germline V gene, CDR1 is KGHSH and CDR2 is LQKENI. CDR3 length equals 14 residues.

The J gene is TRBJ1-3, the V gene TRBV6-4; 7 bases align to TRBD1. The CDR3 covers 15 residues. The V gene's germline CDR1 is MRHNA and CDR2 SNTAGT. V shed 7 bases, J shed 2 bases, and the junction held 8 bases outside the gene matches. This chain's CDR3 is CASIPGQGAGNTIYF. The CDR3 DNA reads as TGTGCCAGCATCCCGGGGCAGGGGGCTGGAAACACCATATATTTT.

The J gene is TRBJ1-4, the V gene TRBV5-5, with TRBD1 identical over 7 bases. V was clipped by 4 bases and J by 6 bases; unmatched bases: 9. The CDR3 runs 15 residues. The germline V gene has CDR1 SGHKS and CDR2 YYEKEE (reference sequence). The DNA of the CDR3 is TGTGCCAGCAGCGGCCACAGGGGAGGTCATGAAAAACTGTTTTTT. Its protein product is CASSGHRGGHEKLFF. The full variable domain, rest sourced from reference TRBV5-5 and TRBJ1-4, is DAGVTQSPTHLIKTRGQQVTLRCSPISGHKSVSWYQQVLGQGPQFIFQYYEKEERGRGNFPDRFSARQFPNYSSELNVNALLLGDSALYLCASSGHRGGHEKLFFGSGTQLSVL.

The genes are TRBV19 and TRBJ1-5; 7 bases are a match to TRBD1. The CDR3 has 15 amino acids. CDR1 and CDR2 (germline): LNHDA, SQIVND (reference sequence). Unmatched junction bases numbered 9, after V lost 6 bases and J lost 4 bases. The CDR3 spells CASSTLQGKNQPQHF. The CDR3 region has the DNA TGTGCCAGTAGCACCTTACAGGGGAAGAATCAGCCCCAGCATTTT.

V is TRBV19 and J is TRBJ2-5; 7 bases agree with TRBD2. The DNA end is more similar to TRBJ2-7, so the J call may be wrong. The germline CDR1 and CDR2 sequences are LNHDA and SQIVND (reference sequence). The length of the CDR3 is 14 residues. Here the CDR3 reads CASSGREKTYEQYF. CDR3 sequence (DNA): TGTGCCAGTAGTGGGCGGGAGAAGACCTACGAGCAGTACTTC.

This chain joins TRBV30 and TRBJ1-4; 10 nucleotides align to TRBD1. The J segment lost 7 bases and the V segment lost 0 bases, leaving 5 bases of the junction unmatched. Germline V gene data show CDR1 as GTSNPN and CDR2 as SVGIG (reference sequence). The CDR3 is 15 amino acids. CDR3 sequence: CAWSVRGQGLEKLFF. The CDR3 nucleotides read TGTGCCTGGAGTGTAAGGGGACAGGGGCTTGAAAAACTGTTTTTT. Full variable domain (outside the CDR3, taken from reference TRBV30 and TRBJ1-4): SQTIHQWPATLVQPVGSPLSLECTVEGTSNPNLYWYRQAAGRGLQLLFYSVGIGQISSEVPQNLSASRPQDRQFILSSKKLLLSDSGFYLCAWSVRGQGLEKLFFGSGTQLSVL.

The V call is TRBV4-2, the J call TRBJ2-2; TRBD2 is a possible D gene (6 bases). Germline CDR1 is LGHNA and CDR2 is YNFKEQ. V lost 4 bases and J lost 5, with 11 bases in between. The CDR3 spans 14 residues. CDR3 in DNA: TGTGCCAGCAGCCCGACGGGGGAGACCGGGGAGCTGTTTTTT. Its translation: CASSPTGETGELFF.

The V gene is TRBV7-2, the J gene TRBJ2-3; TRBD2 aligns across 10 bases. Germline trimming cut 2 bases from V and 1 base from J; bases unmatched to any gene: 9. CDR1 is SGHTA and CDR2 is FQGNSA in the germline V gene. The CDR3 is made up of 18 amino acids. The chain's CDR3 is CASSLRPSGGGGTDTQYF. DNA of the CDR3: TGTGCCAGCAGCTTAAGGCCTAGCGGGGGTGGAGGCACAGATACGCAGTATTTT.

The V gene is TRBV27, the J gene TRBJ2-3; TRBD2 agrees at 8 bases. This CDR3 region has 15 residues. Germline values: CDR1 MNHEY, CDR2 SMNVEV (reference sequence). With V trimmed by 3 bases and J by 7 bases, 9 bases remained unmatched. CDR3 amino acids: CASSFVAGGFNTQYF. Written as DNA, the CDR3 is TGTGCCAGCAGTTTTGTGGCGGGGGGCTTCAATACGCAGTATTTT.

The chain employs TRBV29-1 and TRBJ1-3; the match to TRBD1 covers 8 bases. The CDR3 extends over 17 amino acids. CDR1 is SQVTM and CDR2 is ANQGSEA in the germline V gene. The V segment lost 8 bases and the J segment 0 bases; nucleotides outside the gene matches: 15. CDR3 nucleotides: TGCAGCCCAGGGGGCCCGGGACGAGGCCTCTCTGGAAACACCATATATTTT. Translated, it gives CSPGGPGRGLSGNTIYF. Supplemented by reference TRBV29-1 and TRBJ1-3, the full variable domain reads SAVISQKPSRDICQRGTSLTIQCQVDSQVTMMFWYRQQPGQSLTLIATANQGSEATYESGFVIDKFPISRPNLTFSTLTVSNMSPEDSSIYLCSPGGPGRGLSGNTIYFGEGSWLTVV.

CDR3 sequence reads: CASSVRDRFDEQYF. CDR3 nucleotides: TGTGCCAGCAGTGTCCGGGACAGATTCGACGAGCAGTACTTC. This sequence joins TRBV2 and TRBJ2-7; TRBD1 matches 7 bases. The CDR3 covers 14 residues. Trimming at V came to 4 bases and at J to 5 bases, leaving 8 bases not matched to a gene. Germline V lookup: CDR1 SNHLY, CDR2 FYNNEI. Supplemented by reference TRBV2 and TRBJ2-7, the full variable domain reads EPEVTQTPSHQVTQMGQEVILRCVPISNHLYFYWYRQILGQKVEFLVSFYNNEISEKSEIFDDQFSVERPDGSNFTLKIRSTKLEDSAMYFCASSVRDRFDEQYFGPGTRLTVT.

The chain links TRBV5-1 to TRBJ2-1; 10 nucleotides agree with TRBD2. Per the germline V gene, CDR1 is SGHRS and CDR2 is YFSETQ. The CDR3 sequence is 16 residues long. J gave up 10 bases and V 4 bases, and 14 bases lay outside the gene matches. CDR3 bases: TGCGCCAGCAGCCCACTTAGCGGGAGGCCGAGCGGGGAGCAGTTCTTC. It encodes CASSPLSGRPSGEQFF.

The chain employs TRBV5-1 and TRBJ1-1; weak D call: TRBD1 (5 bases). The ends were cut back, 6 bases at V and 1 base at J, with 16 bases in the middle. Per the germline V gene, CDR1 is SGHRS and CDR2 is YFSETQ. This CDR3 has 15 amino acids. CDR3 loop: CASTPPHGQNTEAFF. The DNA for the CDR3 is TGCGCCAGCACCCCCCCACACGGACAGAACACTGAAGCTTTCTTT.

The J gene is TRBJ2-7, the V gene TRBV19, with TRBD1 matching over 7 bases. The V gene's germline CDR1 is LNHDA and CDR2 SQIVND (reference sequence). This CDR3 has 14 residues. V was clipped by 6 bases and J by 5 bases; unmatched bases: 10. CDR3 residues: CASRTYDRANEQYF. The CDR3 coding sequence is TGTGCCAGTAGGACTTACGACAGGGCGAACGAGCAGTACTTC.

The chain joins TRBV28 to TRBJ1-3; TRBD1 agrees at 7 bases. After removal of 2 bases from V and 0 bases from J, the junction contained 4 bases not matched to a gene. In germline, CDR1 is MDHEN, CDR2 SYDVKM. This CDR3 has 16 amino acids. The CDR3 reads CASSLGGQSSGNTIYF. In nucleotides, the CDR3 is TGTGCCAGCAGTTTAGGGGGACAGTCCTCTGGAAACACCATATATTTT.

CDR3 loop: CASSLVPGLGVNEQFF. The CDR3 region has the DNA TGCGCCAGCAGCTTGGTCCCGGGACTAGGTGTCAATGAGCAGTTCTTC. The J gene is TRBJ2-1, the V gene TRBV5-1; 8 bases map to TRBD2. Germline V gives CDR1 SGHRS, CDR2 YFSETQ. J gave up 6 bases and V 0 bases, and 8 bases lay outside the gene matches. The CDR3 totals 16 residues.

The chain recombines TRBV11-2 with TRBJ2-7; TRBD1 matches at 7 bases. The germline V gene encodes CDR1 SGHAT and CDR2 FQNNGV. The V gene end was trimmed by 5 bases and the J gene end by 3 bases; junction bases not matched to a gene: 19. There are 18 residues in the CDR3. CDR3: CASSGWPDDREARYEQYF. The DNA for the CDR3 is TGTGCCAGCAGCGGATGGCCGGACGACAGGGAAGCGCGCTACGAGCAGTACTTC.

A single count supports this clone. The chain couples TRBV27 to TRBJ1-2; TRBD1 might be the D (5 bases). Germline-derived CDR1 and CDR2 are MNHEY and SMNVEV (reference sequence). The CDR3 loop spans 14 amino acids. V gave up 1 base and J gave up 4 bases, with 10 bases separating them. The CDR3 here is CASSLLGGRYGYTF. CDR3 in DNA: TGTGCCAGCAGTTTATTGGGGGGTCGCTATGGCTACACCTTC.

The chain employs TRBV11-2 and TRBJ2-7; 9 nucleotides agree with TRBD2. Trimming removed 5 bases from V and 5 bases from J; junction bases left unmatched: 7. The CDR3 runs 14 residues. Germline-derived CDR1 and CDR2 are SGHAT and FQNNGV. Here the CDR3 DNA reads TGTGCCAGCAGCCTTCTAGCGGGGAACGACGAGCAGTACTTC. It codes for CASSLLAGNDEQYF.

CDR3 in amino acids: CASSWGTLNVLTF. The CDR3 DNA follows: TGTGCCAGCAGCTGGGGGACTCTCAACGTCCTGACTTTC. The genes are TRBV5-6 and TRBJ2-6; TRBD2 might be the D (6 bases). In germline, CDR1 is SGHDT, CDR2 YYEEEE. The CDR3 totals 13 residues. The ends were cut back, 3 bases at V and 9 bases at J, with 10 bases in the middle. The full variable domain, its missing parts supplied by reference TRBV5-6 and TRBJ2-6, is DAGVTQSPTHLIKTRGQQVTLRCSPKSGHDTVSWYQQALGQGPQFIFQYYEEEERQRGNFPDRFSGHQFPNYSSELNVNALLLGDSALYLCASSWGTLNVLTFGAGSRLTVL.

The chain carries TRBV30 and TRBJ2-1; TRBD2 agrees at 13 bases. The germline V gene has CDR1 GTSNPN and CDR2 SVGIG (reference sequence). Losses at the gene ends were 3 bases for V and 0 bases for J; bases not matched to a gene: 5. This CDR3 has 17 residues. The CDR3 reads CAWRGLAGLVSYNEQFF. The CDR3 coding sequence is TGTGCCTGGAGGGGACTAGCGGGACTTGTCTCCTACAATGAGCAGTTCTTC.

This rearrangement joins TRBV5-1 to TRBJ1-3, with 7 bases that match TRBD1. The V gene's germline CDR1 is SGHRS and CDR2 YFSETQ. After removal of 4 bases from V and 0 bases from J, the junction contained 10 bases not matched to a gene. CDR3 size: 17 residues. CDR3 nucleotide sequence: TGCGCCAGCAGCCTATCCGGGACAGCGAACTCTGGAAACACCATATATTTT. It translates to CASSLSGTANSGNTIYF.

This clone was seen a few times. V gene TRBV27 combines with J gene TRBJ2-7; 10 bases map to TRBD2. Germline CDR1 is MNHEY and CDR2 is SMNVEV (reference sequence). The CDR3 totals 15 residues. Trimming at V came to 5 bases and at J to 5 bases, leaving 9 bases not matched to a gene. This chain's CDR3 is CASSNRAGGPDEQYF. The CDR3 DNA is TGTGCCAGCAGTAACCGAGCGGGAGGGCCCGACGAGCAGTACTTC.

The J gene is TRBJ2-1, the V gene TRBV6-5; D not resolved. The CDR3 runs 15 residues. Trimming removed 5 bases from V and 0 bases from J, with 11 bases in between. Per germline, CDR1 MNHEY and CDR2 SVGAGI. For the CDR3, the DNA is TGTGCCAGCAGTCACCAAGAGAACTCCTACAATGAGCAGTTCTTC. Protein sequence: CASSHQENSYNEQFF.

V and J are TRBV11-2 and TRBJ1-1, with D perhaps matching TRBD1 (5 bases). This CDR3 spans 13 amino acids. V was cut by 4 bases and J by 8 bases, with 14 bases left in between. CDR1 SGHAT and CDR2 FQNNGV come from the germline V gene. The CDR3 protein is CASSSTLDREAFF. The CDR3 nucleotides are TGTGCCAGCAGCTCGACTCTCGACAGAGAAGCTTTCTTT.

In DNA form, the CDR3 reads TGTGCCAGTAGTGCTAGCGTGTACAATGAGCAGTTCTTC. Protein product: CASSASVYNEQFF. V and J are TRBV19 and TRBJ2-1, with D possibly being TRBD2 (6 bases). The CDR3 consists of 13 residues. V lost 5 bases and J 4 bases, leaving 9 bases between the germline ends. Germline CDR1 LNHDA, CDR2 SQIVND (reference sequence). The whole variable domain, remainder taken from reference TRBV19 and TRBJ2-1, is DGGITQSPKYLFRKEGQNVTLSCEQNLNHDAMYWYRQDPGQGLRLIYYSQIVNDFQKGDIAEGYSVSREKKESFPLTVTSAQKNPTAFYLCASSASVYNEQFFGPGTRLTVL.

The rearrangement links TRBV6-1 to TRBJ2-7; 11 bases are a match to TRBD1. In germline, CDR1 is MNHNS, CDR2 SASEGT. The CDR3 totals 16 residues. V dropped 3 bases and J dropped 3; count of bases not matched to a gene: 7. The CDR3 loop is CASSDDTGTGGYEQYF. The CDR3 nucleotides read TGTGCCAGCAGTGACGACACCGGGACAGGGGGCTACGAGCAGTACTTC.

The chain has TRBV6-5 and TRBJ1-2; maybe TRBD1 (6 bases). V was trimmed by 5 bases and J by 7 bases, leaving 17 bases between them. This CDR3 is 14 amino acids long. Germline loops: CDR1 MNHEY, CDR2 SVGAGI. The CDR3 DNA follows: TGTGCCAGCAGTGCCGCGGGGGGGCCGCGTGGCTACACCTTC. Translated, it gives CASSAAGGPRGYTF.